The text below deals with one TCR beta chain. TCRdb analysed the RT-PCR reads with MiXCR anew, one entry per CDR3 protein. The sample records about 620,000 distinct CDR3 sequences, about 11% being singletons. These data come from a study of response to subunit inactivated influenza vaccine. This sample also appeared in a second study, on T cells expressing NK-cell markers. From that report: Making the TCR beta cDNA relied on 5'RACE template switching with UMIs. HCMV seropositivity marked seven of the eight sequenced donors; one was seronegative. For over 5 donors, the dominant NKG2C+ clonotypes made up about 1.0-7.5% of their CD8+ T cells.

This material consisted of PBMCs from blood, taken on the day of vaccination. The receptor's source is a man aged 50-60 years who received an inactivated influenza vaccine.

CDR3 sequence reads: CASSLEVGAYEQYF. In DNA form, the CDR3 reads TGCGCCAGCAGCTTGGAGGTGGGGGCCTACGAGCAGTACTTC. The chain has TRBV5-1 and TRBJ2-7; D tentatively fits TRBD1 or TRBD2 (5 bases each). V lost 0 bases and J 2 bases, leaving 9 bases between the germline ends. Germline CDR1 reads SGHRS; CDR2 reads YFSETQ. There are 14 residues in the CDR3.